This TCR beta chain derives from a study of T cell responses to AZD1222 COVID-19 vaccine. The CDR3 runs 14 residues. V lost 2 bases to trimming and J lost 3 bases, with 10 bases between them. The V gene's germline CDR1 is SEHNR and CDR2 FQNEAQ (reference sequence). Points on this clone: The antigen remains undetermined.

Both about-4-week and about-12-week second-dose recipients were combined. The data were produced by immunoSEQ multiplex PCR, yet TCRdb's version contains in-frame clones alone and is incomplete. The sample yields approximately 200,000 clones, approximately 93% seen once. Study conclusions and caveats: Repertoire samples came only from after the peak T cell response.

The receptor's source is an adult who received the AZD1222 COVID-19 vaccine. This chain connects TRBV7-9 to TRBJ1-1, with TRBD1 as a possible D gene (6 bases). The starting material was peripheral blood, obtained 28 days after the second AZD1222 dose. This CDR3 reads CASSLTGRDTEAFF. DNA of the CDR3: TGTGCCAGCAGCTTAACAGGGAGGGACACTGAAGCTTTCTTT.